The 11 T cell receptor beta chains below all came from one sample that was sequenced in a study of spatial heterogeneity in lung cancer. The antigens of these receptors remain unknown. One entry per CDR3 protein results from TCRdb running MiXCR on the 5' RACE reads. The repertoire holds about 6,000 distinct CDR3 sequences, with around 15% as singletons. Findings and limits, study-wide: Tumor mutation count correlated with how many alpha and beta TCRs expanded intratumorally.

The time point was: sample taken at primary tumor resection. Sequenced here: lung tumor tissue, sampled at surgery. The source of these receptors is a male donor with early-stage non-small cell lung cancer.

This clonotype came up many times. Within a library made for alpha chains, this beta chain is off target, and its count is uninformative. The genes are TRBV4-1 and TRBJ2-2; D tentatively reads TRBD1 or TRBD2 (5 bases each). CDR1 and CDR2 from the germline V gene are MGHRA and YSYEKL. The CDR3 has 13 residues. V was clipped by 10 bases and J by 2 bases, with 11 bases between them. DNA of the CDR3: TGCGCCACCCGGGACGGTAACACCGGGGAGCTGTTTTTT. It encodes CATRDGNTGELFF.

Worth noting for this clonotype: This beta chain is an unintended read in a library built for alpha chains; its size means little. This chain links TRBV20-1 with TRBJ2-6; D unclear. V gave up 6 bases and J gave up 4 bases, with 16 bases separating them. The CDR3 has 15 residues. From germline, CDR1 is DFQATT and CDR2 SNEGSKA (reference sequence). The CDR3 sequence is CSASGSLSGANVLTF. The CDR3, as DNA: TGCAGTGCCAGTGGGTCCTTGTCCGGGGCCAACGTCCTGACTTTC.

Judged by abundance, this clonotype is medium-sized (0.01 to 0.1%). Found in a library prepared for alpha chains, this beta chain is an off-target read, and its abundance has little meaning. The chain carries TRBV28 and TRBJ1-1, with D unresolved. This CDR3 contains 16 residues. Germline V CDR1 and CDR2: MDHEN, SYDVKM. Between the trimmed V and J ends, which lost 2 bases and 6 bases, there was a span of 19 bases. CDR3 bases: TGTGCCAGCAGTTTAGTCTCTCCGATGGAAAGTCCTGAAGCTTTCTTT. Protein product: CASSLVSPMESPEAFF.

In its sample, this clonotype was seen many times. Found in a library prepared for alpha chains, this beta chain is an off-target read, and its abundance has little meaning. The V and J genes are TRBV20-1 and TRBJ2-7; TRBD2 matches 10 bases. Germline CDR1 is DFQATT and CDR2 is SNEGSKA (reference sequence). V trimming: 0 bases; J trimming: 6 bases; junction bases outside the gene matches: 14. The length of the CDR3 is 17 residues. The DNA for the CDR3 is TGCAGTGCTAGAGATTACCTAGCGGGAGTCTTACGGAGCGAGCAGTACTTC. Translated: CSARDYLAGVLRSEQYF.

About this clonotype: This beta chain turned up in a library designed for alpha chains; as an off-target read, its abundance says little. The V and J genes are TRBV9 and TRBJ2-7, with D tentatively TRBD2 (6 bases). CDR3 length equals 16 residues. With 0 bases removed from V and 2 bases from J, the gap between germline ends came to 15 bases. From germline, CDR1 is SGDLS and CDR2 YYNGEE. The CDR3, as DNA: TGTGCCAGCAGCGTAGGAGCGGGTGGGCTGCCCTACGAGCAGTACTTC. Protein product: CASSVGAGGLPYEQYF.

This clonotype was recorded at least ten times. Since the library was made to target alpha chains, this beta chain is a stray read and its abundance is not meaningful. The chain employs TRBV29-1 and TRBJ2-7, with TRBD2 identical over 14 bases. The V gene's germline CDR1 is SQVTM and CDR2 ANQGSEA. After removal of 7 bases from V and 3 bases from J, the junction contained 5 bases not matched to a gene. The length of the CDR3 is 14 residues. The CDR3 DNA follows: TGCAGCGGAGGGACTAGCGGGAGAAGCTACGAGCAGTACTTC. Its protein product is CSGGTSGRSYEQYF.

This clonotype rates as medium-sized. The library was prepared for alpha chains; this beta chain is a stray read, so its frequency means little. The rearrangement joins TRBV2 to TRBJ2-3; maybe TRBD2 (6 bases). Trimming removed 6 bases at V and 3 bases at J, with 10 bases between. The CDR3 runs 13 residues. Germline CDR1 SNHLY, CDR2 FYNNEI. The CDR3 here is CASRTGATDTQYF. CDR3 nucleotide sequence: TGTGCCAGCAGAACGGGAGCGACAGATACGCAGTATTTT.

This clonotype is labeled medium-sized (0.01 to 0.1%). This beta chain is an off-target read within a library intended for alpha chains, so its frequency means little. This chain connects TRBV2 to TRBJ2-2; the match to TRBD2 covers 7 bases. Germline V gene sequence: CDR1 SNHLY, CDR2 FYNNEI. This CDR3 has 14 amino acids. V dropped 7 bases and J dropped 8; count of bases not matched to a gene: 10. The CDR3 coding sequence is TGTGCCAGCACGCGGGAGAAATTGGCTGGGGAGCTGTTTTTT. As protein: CASTREKLAGELFF.

Of note for this clonotype: Within a library made for alpha chains, this beta chain is off target, and its count is uninformative. This chain uses TRBV20-1 with TRBJ2-1; tentatively, D is TRBD2 (5 bases). CDR1 DFQATT and CDR2 SNEGSKA come from the germline V gene (reference sequence). The CDR3 extends over 16 amino acids. The V and J ends lost 5 bases and 1 base respectively, with 18 bases between them. The CDR3 DNA reads as TGCAGTGCTGGCCGGGCGCTAGCCTCTTCCTACAATGAGCAGTTCTTC. It specifies CSAGRALASSYNEQFF.

This clonotype has only one observation. In a library made to pick up alpha chains, this beta chain is a stray read with a size that means little. V usage is TRBV18 and J usage is TRBJ2-7; D not certain. The CDR3 consists of 14 residues. Germline CDR1 KGHSH, CDR2 LQKENI. The germline V and J ends were trimmed by 4 bases and 2 bases, with 12 bases remaining between them. The DNA for the CDR3 is TGTGCCAGCTCACTCATCGGCAAAGCCTACGAGCAGTACGTC. Its protein is CASSLIGKAYEQYV.

By its share, this clonotype is medium-sized. A library prepared for alpha chains yielded this beta chain as an off-target read; its size is of little meaning. The chain joins TRBV7-8 to TRBJ2-3, with TRBD2 as a possible D gene (7 bases). Per the germline V gene, CDR1 is SGHVS and CDR2 is FQNEAQ. The CDR3 spans 17 residues. V was clipped by 0 bases and J by 2 bases, with 15 bases between them. CDR3: CASSLARGGGPTDTQYF. Here the CDR3 DNA reads TGTGCCAGCAGCTTAGCGCGAGGGGGGGGGCCCACAGATACGCAGTATTTT.